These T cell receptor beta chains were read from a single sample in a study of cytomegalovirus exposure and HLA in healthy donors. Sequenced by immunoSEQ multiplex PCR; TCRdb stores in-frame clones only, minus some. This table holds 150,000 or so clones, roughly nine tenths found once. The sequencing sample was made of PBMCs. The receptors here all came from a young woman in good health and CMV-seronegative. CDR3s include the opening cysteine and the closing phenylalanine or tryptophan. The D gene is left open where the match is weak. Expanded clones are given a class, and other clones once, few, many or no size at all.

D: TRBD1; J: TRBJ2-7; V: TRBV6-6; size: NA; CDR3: CASRPTGGPTYEQYF; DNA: TGTGCCAGCAGACCGACAGGGGGGCCAACCTACGAGCAGTACTTC
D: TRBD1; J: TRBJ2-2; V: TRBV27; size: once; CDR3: CASSLDRVGTGELFF; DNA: TGTGCCAGCAGTTTGGACAGGGTTGGGACCGGGGAGCTGTTTTTT
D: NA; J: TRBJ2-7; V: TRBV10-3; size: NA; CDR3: CAILEGLKEEQYF; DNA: TGTGCCATCTTAGAGGGCCTAAAGGAAGAGCAGTACTTC
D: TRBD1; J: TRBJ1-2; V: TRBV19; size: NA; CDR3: CASSLGTGYGYTF; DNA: TGTGCCAGTAGTCTAGGGACAGGCTATGGCTACACCTTC
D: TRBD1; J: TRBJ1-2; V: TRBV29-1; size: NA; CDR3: CSVGQGQYGYTF; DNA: TGCAGCGTTGGACAGGGACAGTATGGCTACACCTTC
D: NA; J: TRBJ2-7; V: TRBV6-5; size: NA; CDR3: CASSGPSYEQYF; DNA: TGTGCCAGCAGTGGCCCGTCCTACGAGCAGTACTTC
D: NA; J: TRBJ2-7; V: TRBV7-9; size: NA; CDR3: CASSFAGAYEQYF; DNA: TGTGCCAGCAGCTTCGCAGGGGCCTACGAGCAGTACTTC
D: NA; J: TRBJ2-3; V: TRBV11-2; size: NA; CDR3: CASSFTGTSTDTQYF; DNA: TGTGCCAGCAGCTTTACCGGGACTTCCACAGATACGCAGTATTTT
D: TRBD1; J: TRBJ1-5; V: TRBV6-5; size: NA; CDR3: CASRPTGPLGAQHF; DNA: TGTGCCAGCAGACCGACAGGGCCTCTTGGGGCCCAGCATTTT
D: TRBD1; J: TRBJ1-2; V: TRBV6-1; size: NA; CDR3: CASSDTGAGSYGYTF; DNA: TGTGCCAGCAGTGACACAGGGGCAGGGAGCTATGGCTACACCTTC
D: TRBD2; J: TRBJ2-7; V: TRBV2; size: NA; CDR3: CASGGGGGFAYEQCF; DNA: TGTGCCAGCGGCGGCGGCGGGGGGTTTGCCTACGAGCAGTGCTTC
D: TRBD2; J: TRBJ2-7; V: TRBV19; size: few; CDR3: CASSISGADYEQYF; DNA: TGTGCCAGTAGTATAAGCGGGGCCGACTACGAGCAGTACTTC
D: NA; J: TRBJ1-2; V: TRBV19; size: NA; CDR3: CASRDWQNGYTF; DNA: TGTGCCAGTAGAGACTGGCAGAATGGCTACACCTTC
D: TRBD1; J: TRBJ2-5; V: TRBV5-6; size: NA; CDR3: CASSSRRQGLQETQYF; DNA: TGTGCCAGCAGCTCGCGGCGACAGGGGCTCCAAGAGACCCAGTACTTC
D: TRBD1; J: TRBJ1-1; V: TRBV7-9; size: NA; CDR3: CASGQGAPEAFF; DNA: TGTGCCAGCGGACAGGGGGCTCCTGAAGCTTTCTTT
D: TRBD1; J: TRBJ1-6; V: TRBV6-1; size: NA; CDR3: CASSGDRNSPLHF; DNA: TGTGCCAGCAGTGGGGACAGAAATTCACCCCTCCACTTT
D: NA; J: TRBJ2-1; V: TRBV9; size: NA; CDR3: CASSETRNSPYNEQFF; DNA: TGTGCCAGCAGCGAAACCAGGAATTCCCCCTACAATGAGCAGTTCTTC
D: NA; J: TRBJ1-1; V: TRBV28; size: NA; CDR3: CASSSQTDNPGAFF; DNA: TGTGCCAGCAGTTCCCAAACCGACAACCCCGGAGCTTTCTTT
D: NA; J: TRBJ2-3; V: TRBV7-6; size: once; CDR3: CASSRALGLTDTQYF; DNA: TGTGCCAGCAGCCGGGCCTTGGGGCTCACAGATACGCAGTATTTT
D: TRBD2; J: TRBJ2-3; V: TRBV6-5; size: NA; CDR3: CASSRPSGVDTQYF; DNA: TGTGCCAGCAGCCGCCCTAGCGGGGTAGATACGCAGTATTTT
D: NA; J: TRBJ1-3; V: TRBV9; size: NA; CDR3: CASSVPGNLPGNTIYF; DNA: TGTGCCAGCAGCGTGCCGGGGAATTTACCTGGAAACACCATATATTTT
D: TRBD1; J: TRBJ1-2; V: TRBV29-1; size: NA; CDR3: CSVEVVQGAGGYTF; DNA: TGCAGCGTTGAAGTAGTTCAGGGGGCAGGTGGCTACACCTTC
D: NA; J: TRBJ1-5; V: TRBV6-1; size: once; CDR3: CATGGIIRNQPQHF; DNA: TGTGCCACCGGGGGGATTATACGGAATCAGCCCCAGCATTTT
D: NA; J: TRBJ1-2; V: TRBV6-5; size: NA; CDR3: CASSYPGGNGYTF; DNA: TGTGCCAGCAGTTACCCCGGAGGCAATGGCTACACCTTC
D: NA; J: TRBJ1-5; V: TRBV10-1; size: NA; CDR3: CASSERSGPLLYSNQPQHF; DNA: TGCGCCAGCAGTGAGAGGTCAGGGCCCCTTCTCTATAGCAATCAGCCCCAGCATTTT
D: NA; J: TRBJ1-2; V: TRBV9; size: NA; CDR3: CASSVERIPYGYTF; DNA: TGTGCCAGCAGCGTAGAGAGAATTCCCTATGGCTACACCTTC
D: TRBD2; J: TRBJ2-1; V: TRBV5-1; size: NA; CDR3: CASSFGGLSSYNEQFF; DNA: TGCGCCAGCAGCTTCGGGGGGTTATCCTCCTACAATGAGCAGTTCTTC
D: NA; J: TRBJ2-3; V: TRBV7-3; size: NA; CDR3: CASSLTGADTQYF; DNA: TGTGCCAGCAGCTTAACAGGGGCAGATACGCAGTATTTT
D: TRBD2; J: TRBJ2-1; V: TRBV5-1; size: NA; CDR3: CASSLVGRGSYNEQFF; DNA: TGCGCCAGCAGCTTGGTTGGGCGGGGGAGCTACAATGAGCAGTTCTTC
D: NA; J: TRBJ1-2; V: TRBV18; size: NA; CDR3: CASSSTIVYGYTF; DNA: TGTGCCAGCTCCTCCACCATAGTCTATGGCTACACCTTC
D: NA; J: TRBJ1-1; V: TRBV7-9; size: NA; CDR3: CASSLDTMNTEAFF; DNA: TGTGCCAGCAGCTTAGACACCATGAACACTGAAGCTTTCTTT
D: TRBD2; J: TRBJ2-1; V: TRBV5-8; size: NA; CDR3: CASSLPGLGPAGEQFF; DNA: TGTGCCAGCAGCTTGCCGGGACTAGGTCCGGCGGGTGAGCAGTTCTTC
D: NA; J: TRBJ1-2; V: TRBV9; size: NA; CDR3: CASRRAVYGYTF; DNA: TGTGCCAGCCGCAGGGCTGTGTATGGCTACACCTTC
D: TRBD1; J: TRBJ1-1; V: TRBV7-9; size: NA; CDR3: CASSLQGQPHEAFF; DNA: TGTGCCAGCAGCTTACAGGGACAGCCCCATGAAGCTTTCTTT
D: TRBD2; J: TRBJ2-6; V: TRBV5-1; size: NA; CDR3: CASSLRGGGFSGANVLTF; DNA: TGCGCCAGCAGCTTGCGGGGCGGGGGATTCTCTGGGGCCAACGTCCTGACTTTC
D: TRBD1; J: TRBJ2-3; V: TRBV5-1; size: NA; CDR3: CASRKQRQGADTQYF; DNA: TGCGCCAGCCGGAAACAAAGACAGGGAGCAGATACGCAGTATTTT
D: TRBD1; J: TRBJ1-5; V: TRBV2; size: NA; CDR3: CASSEGQGGNQPQHF; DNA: TGTGCCAGCAGCGAGGGACAGGGTGGCAATCAGCCCCAGCATTTT
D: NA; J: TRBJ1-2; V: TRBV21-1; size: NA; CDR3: CASSKARGYGYTF; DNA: TGTGCCAGCAGCAAAGCCAGGGGCTATGGCTACACCTTC